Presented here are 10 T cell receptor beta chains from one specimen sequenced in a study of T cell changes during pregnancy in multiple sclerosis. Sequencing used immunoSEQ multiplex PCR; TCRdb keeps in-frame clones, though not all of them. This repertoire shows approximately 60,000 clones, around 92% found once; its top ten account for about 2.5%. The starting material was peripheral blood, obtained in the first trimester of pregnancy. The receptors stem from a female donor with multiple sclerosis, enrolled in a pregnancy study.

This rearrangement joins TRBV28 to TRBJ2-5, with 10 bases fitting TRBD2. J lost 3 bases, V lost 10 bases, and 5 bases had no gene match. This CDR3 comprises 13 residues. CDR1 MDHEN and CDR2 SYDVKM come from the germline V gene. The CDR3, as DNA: TGTGCCAACACCCTAGCGGGGGAAGAGACCCAGTACTTC. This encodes CANTLAGEETQYF.

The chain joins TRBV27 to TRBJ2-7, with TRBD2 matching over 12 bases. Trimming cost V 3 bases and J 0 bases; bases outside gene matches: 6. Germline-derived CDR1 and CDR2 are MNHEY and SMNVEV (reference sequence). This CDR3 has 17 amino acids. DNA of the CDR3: TGTGCCAGCAGTTTTCTCGGACTAGCGGGGAGCTCCTACGAGCAGTACTTC. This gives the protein CASSFLGLAGSSYEQYF.

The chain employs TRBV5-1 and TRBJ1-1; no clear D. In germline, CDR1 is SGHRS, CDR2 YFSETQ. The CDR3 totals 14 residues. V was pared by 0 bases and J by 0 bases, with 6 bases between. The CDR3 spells CASSLAAVNTEAFF. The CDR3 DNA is TGCGCCAGCAGCTTGGCGGCGGTGAACACTGAAGCTTTCTTT.

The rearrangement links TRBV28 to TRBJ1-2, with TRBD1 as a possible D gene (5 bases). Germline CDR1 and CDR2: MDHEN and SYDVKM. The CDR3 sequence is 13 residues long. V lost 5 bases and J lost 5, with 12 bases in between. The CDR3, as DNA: TGTGCCAGCAGTCCAGGGATCCCATATGGCTACACCTTC. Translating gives CASSPGIPYGYTF.

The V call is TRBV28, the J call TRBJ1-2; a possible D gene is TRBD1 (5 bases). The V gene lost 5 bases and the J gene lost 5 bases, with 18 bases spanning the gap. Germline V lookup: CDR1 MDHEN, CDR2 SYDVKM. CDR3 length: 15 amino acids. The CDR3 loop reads CASSQQASKRYGYTF. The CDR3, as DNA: TGTGCCAGCAGTCAACAGGCCTCAAAGAGGTATGGCTACACCTTC.

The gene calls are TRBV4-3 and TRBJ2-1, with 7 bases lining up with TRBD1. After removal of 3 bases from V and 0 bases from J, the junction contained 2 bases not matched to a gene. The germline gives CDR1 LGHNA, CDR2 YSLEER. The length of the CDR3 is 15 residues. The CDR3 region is CASSHRDSSYNEQFF. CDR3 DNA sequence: TGCGCCAGCAGCCACCGGGACAGCTCCTACAATGAGCAGTTCTTC.

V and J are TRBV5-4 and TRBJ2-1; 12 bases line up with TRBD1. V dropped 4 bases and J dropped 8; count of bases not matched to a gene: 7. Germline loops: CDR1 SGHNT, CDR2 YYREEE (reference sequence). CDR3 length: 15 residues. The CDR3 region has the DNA TGTGCCAGCAGCCCCGGGACAGGGGGCGTGTATGAGCAGTTCTTC. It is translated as CASSPGTGGVYEQFF.

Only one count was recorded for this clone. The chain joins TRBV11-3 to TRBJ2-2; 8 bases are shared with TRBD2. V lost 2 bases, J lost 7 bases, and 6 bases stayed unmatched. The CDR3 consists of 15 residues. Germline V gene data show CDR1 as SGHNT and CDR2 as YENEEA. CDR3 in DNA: TGTGCCAGCAGCTTACCCCGGGGGGGGCGCGGGGAGCTGTTTTTT. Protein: CASSLPRGGRGELFF.

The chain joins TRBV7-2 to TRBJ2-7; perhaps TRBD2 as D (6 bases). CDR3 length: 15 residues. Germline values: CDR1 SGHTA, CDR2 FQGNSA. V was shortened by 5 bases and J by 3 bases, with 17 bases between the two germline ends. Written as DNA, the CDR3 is TGTGCCAGCAGCCCCCGGAGGGTGGAGAGCTACGAGCAGTACTTC. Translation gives CASSPRRVESYEQYF.

The DNA for the CDR3 is TGTGCCAGCAGCTTTTCCGGGGGTGAAAAACTGTTTTTT. It encodes CASSFSGGEKLFF. The chain links TRBV5-4 to TRBJ1-4; a possible D gene is TRBD1 (5 bases). The CDR3 is 13 residues long. V lost 2 bases to trimming and J lost 7 bases, with 9 bases between them. Germline V gene sequence: CDR1 SGHNT, CDR2 YYREEE (reference sequence).